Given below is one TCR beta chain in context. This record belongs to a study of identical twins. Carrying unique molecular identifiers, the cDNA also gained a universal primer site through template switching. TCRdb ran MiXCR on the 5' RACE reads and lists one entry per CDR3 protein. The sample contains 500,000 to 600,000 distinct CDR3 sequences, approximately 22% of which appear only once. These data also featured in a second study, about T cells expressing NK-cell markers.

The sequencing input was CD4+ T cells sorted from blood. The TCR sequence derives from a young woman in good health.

The CDR3 sequence is CSAVQGQGEQYF. CDR3 bases: TGCAGTGCTGTACAGGGGCAGGGAGAGCAGTACTTC. The V gene is TRBV20-1, the J gene TRBJ2-7; 7 nucleotides align to TRBD1. This CDR3 has 12 amino acids. From germline, CDR1 is DFQATT and CDR2 SNEGSKA (reference sequence). J was trimmed by 7 bases and V by 5 bases; bases with no gene match: 8.